The 9 T cell receptor beta chains given below trace back to one sample, sequenced in a study of regulatory T cells in long-lasting Graves disease. Specified time point: newly diagnosed GD, antithyroid drugs for less than 3 months. Generation of the TCR library employed RNA extracted from PBMCs. Through Arm-PCR of CDR3 regions and iRepertoire HTBI primers, TCR beta libraries were built. Each CDR3 protein is one row after TCRdb ran MiXCR on the multiplex PCR reads. The profile shows fewer than 650,000 distinct CDR3 sequences, approximately 15% of them singletons. The sample was also linked to a second study, of T cells in Graves' hyperthyroidism and ophthalmopathy.

Sequences were derived from peripheral blood mononuclear cells (PBMCs), sampled at new diagnosis, from a patient treated with antithyroid drugs. The receptor set was obtained from a woman aged 25 to 39 with Graves disease.

This clonotype was seen repeatedly, ten times or more. The V and J genes are TRBV6-1 and TRBJ1-1, with 9 bases lining up with TRBD1. CDR3 length equals 15 residues. With 4 bases clipped from V and 4 bases from J, the junction kept 7 bases outside the gene matches. CDR1 and CDR2 (germline): MNHNS, SASEGT. DNA of the CDR3: TGTGCCAGCAGTGGCGCCGGGACAGGGACCACTGAAGCTTTCTTT. As protein: CASSGAGTGTTEAFF.

This chain links TRBV4-1 with TRBJ2-7; TRBD2 agrees at 15 bases. CDR1 and CDR2 from the germline V gene are MGHRA and YSYEKL. The CDR3 runs 17 residues. V lost 3 bases to trimming and J lost 5 bases; unmatched junction nucleotides: 8. The CDR3 coding sequence is TGCGCCAGCAGCCAGCCTAGGACTAGCGGGAGGGGACACGAGCAGTACTTC. Its translation: CASSQPRTSGRGHEQYF.

This clonotype was seen repeatedly, ten times or more. The chain recombines TRBV11-2 with TRBJ2-5, with D perhaps matching TRBD1 or TRBD2 (5 bases each). Trimming removed 1 base from V and 1 base from J, with 13 bases in between. This CDR3 is 16 amino acids long. CDR1 SGHAT and CDR2 FQNNGV come from the germline V gene. The CDR3, as DNA: TGTGCCAGCAGCTTAGCGCCCGGGACCCTCCAAGAGACCCAGTACTTC. Protein: CASSLAPGTLQETQYF.

This clonotype turned up a few times. This sequence joins TRBV12-3 or TRBV12-4 and TRBJ2-2; 12 bases are a match to TRBD1. Trimming cost V 3 bases and J 8 bases; bases outside gene matches: 7. The CDR3 consists of 16 residues. This chain's CDR3 is CASSLGAGQGAGELFF. The CDR3 DNA reads TGTGCCAGCAGTTTGGGAGCGGGACAGGGGGCTGGGGAGCTGTTTTTT.

This clonotype has just a few counts. The chain couples TRBV24-1 to TRBJ2-2; D may be TRBD1 (5 bases). Trimming pared 5 bases from V and 3 bases from J, leaving 15 bases between. Germline V CDR1 and CDR2: KGHDR, SFDVKD. This CDR3 has 16 amino acids. CDR3 nucleotide sequence: TGTGCCACCAGTGCCCAATCGGACACCTACACCGGGGAGCTGTTTTTT. Amino acids: CATSAQSDTYTGELFF.

The table lists this clonotype with many counts. This chain links TRBV12-3 or TRBV12-4 with TRBJ2-7; a possible D gene is TRBD1 (7 bases). V lost 2 bases and J 2 bases, leaving 13 bases between the germline ends. The CDR3 is 15 residues long. For the CDR3, the DNA is TGTGCCAGCAGTTTAAGACAGGGAGGACCCTACGAGCAGTACTTC. Translation gives CASSLRQGGPYEQYF.

This clonotype occurred many times. V and J are TRBV11-2 and TRBJ2-5, with 9 bases matching TRBD2. CDR3 length: 16 amino acids. CDR1 and CDR2 (germline): SGHAT, FQNNGV. V lost 3 bases to trimming and J lost 4 bases; unmatched junction nucleotides: 9. In DNA form, the CDR3 reads TGTGCCAGCAGCTTCAATAGCGGGAGTTGGGGAGAGACCCAGTACTTC. Translating gives CASSFNSGSWGETQYF.

This clonotype was observed many times. The chain joins TRBV6-1 to TRBJ1-5, with a possible D match to TRBD1 (6 bases). The CDR3 sequence is 17 residues long. Trimming stripped 2 bases from V and 2 bases from J, with 16 bases between. The V gene's germline CDR1 is MNHNS and CDR2 SASEGT. CDR3 amino acids: CASSEKEQGVGNQPQHF. CDR3 bases: TGTGCCAGCAGTGAAAAGGAACAGGGCGTCGGCAATCAGCCCCAGCATTTT.

The rearrangement joins TRBV7-3 to TRBJ2-1; the match to TRBD1 covers 10 bases. The CDR3 is 15 residues long. Germline V gene data show CDR1 as SGHTA and CDR2 as FQGTGA. With V trimmed by 3 bases and J by 4 bases, 3 bases remained unmatched. This CDR3 reads CASSFGQGVYNEQFF. For the CDR3, the DNA is TGTGCCAGCAGCTTCGGACAGGGGGTATACAATGAGCAGTTCTTC.